This T cell receptor beta chain was observed in a study of T-cell reconstitution after alpha-beta-depleted transplantation in children. General observations from the study: Reportedly, roughly two months post-transplant, alpha-beta T cells arose from several hundred expanded graft clones.

During its preparation, the TCRbeta library received unique molecular identifiers. TCRdb processed the PCR reads anew with MiXCR; each CDR3 protein has one entry. The sample has fewer than 550,000 distinct CDR3 sequences, about 10% seen once. CDR3 size: 13 residues. J was trimmed by 5 bases and V by 5 bases; bases with no gene match: 4. Germline assignment: CDR1 SEHNR and CDR2 FQNEAQ (reference sequence). This clonotype appeared many times. Its target is unknown. This rearrangement joins TRBV7-9 to TRBJ2-5; 8 nucleotides match TRBD1. Sequenced material: PBMCs, mostly from graft donor cells, taken 180 days after TCRalphabeta/CD19-depleted stem cell transplant. The sequence derives from a female patient aged 2 to 10 who had a stem cell transplant for aplastic anemia, so the T cells may come from the graft donor. CDR3 sequence reads: CASSLTGVETQYF. CDR3 DNA sequence: TGTGCCAGCAGCCTGACAGGGGTGGAGACCCAGTACTTC.